What follows describes a single T cell receptor (beta chain). Its antigen is undetermined. These data are taken from a study of neoadjuvant anti-PD-1 for oral cavity cancer. The overall study: Most patients had three to four biweekly doses of 3 mg/kg nivolumab before resection. Around day 43, patients without progression received a fourth nivolumab dose before surgery. Whole-study findings and limits: Non-responders to neoadjuvant nivolumab had significantly more clonal PBMC T cells than responders. Higher pretreatment blood Treg/Th17 ratios correlated with higher pretreatment blood and lower post-treatment tumor TCRbeta clonality.

The time point: after neoadjuvant nivolumab, at surgical resection. Assay: immunoSEQ multiplex PCR; the TCRdb copy retains only in-frame clones and omits some. The sample has about 68,000 clones; approximately 81% are singletons. The germline V gene has CDR1 LNHDA and CDR2 SQIVND (reference sequence). This CDR3 is 14 amino acids long. V shed 8 bases and J shed 0 bases, with 11 bases lying between them. The sample was PBMCs, taken after nivolumab (anti-PD-1) treatment. This chain joins TRBV19 and TRBJ1-5, with no clear D. This TCR was sampled from a person aged 35-79 years with oral cavity squamous cell carcinoma. The CDR3 protein is CASRAGYSNQPQHF. The CDR3 DNA reads TGTGCCAGTCGAGCCGGATATAGCAATCAGCCCCAGCATTTT. Supplemented by reference TRBV19 and TRBJ1-5, the full variable domain reads DGGITQSPKYLFRKEGQNVTLSCEQNLNHDAMYWYRQDPGQGLRLIYYSQIVNDFQKGDIAEGYSVSREKKESFPLTVTSAQKNPTAFYLCASRAGYSNQPQHFGDGTRLSIL.